This TCR beta chain was identified during a study of CD8 T cells in Susac syndrome. From blood CD8+ and CD4+ T cells, TCR beta sequences were generated. Each Susac syndrome patient had definite or probable disease by recently defined criteria. FACS enriched CD8+ TEMRA cells, while bulk CD8+ and CD4+ were negatively isolated. V was pared by 5 bases and J by 4 bases, with 12 bases of the junction left unmatched. This CDR3 region has 16 residues. CDR1 and CDR2 (germline): SQVTM, ANQGSEA. After extraction with the RNeasy kit, roughly 0.5 to 1 ug of the RNA was reverse transcribed using random hexamers. By means of immunoSEQ multiplex PCR, TCR beta CDR3 spanning 54 Vbeta and 13 Jbeta underwent amplification. TCRdb re-called the immunoSEQ multiplex PCR reads with MiXCR, one entry per CDR3 protein. The sample comprises roughly 80,000 distinct CDR3 sequences, approximately 94% of which are singletons, and roughly 0.5% rests with the top ten.

This TCR was sampled from a human donor with Susac syndrome. The chain carries TRBV29-1 and TRBJ2-2, with 8 bases lining up with TRBD2. Sequencing was performed on CD8+ T cells from PBMCs. CDR3 residues: CSVSGGLTELTGELFF. CDR3 nucleotides: TGCAGCGTTTCGGGAGGGCTGACAGAGCTCACCGGGGAGCTGTTTTTT.